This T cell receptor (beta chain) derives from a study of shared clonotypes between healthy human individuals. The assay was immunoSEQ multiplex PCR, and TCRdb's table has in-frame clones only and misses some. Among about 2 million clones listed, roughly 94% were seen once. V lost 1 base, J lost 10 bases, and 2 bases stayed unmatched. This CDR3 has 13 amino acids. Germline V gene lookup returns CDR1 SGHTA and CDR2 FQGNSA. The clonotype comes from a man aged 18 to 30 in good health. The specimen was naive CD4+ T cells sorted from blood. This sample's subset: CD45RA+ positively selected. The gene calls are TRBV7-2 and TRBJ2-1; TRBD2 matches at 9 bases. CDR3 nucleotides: TGTGCCAGCAGCTTAGGACTAGCGGCGGAGCAGTTCTTC. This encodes CASSLGLAAEQFF.